The T cell receptor beta chain under discussion was sequenced for a study of T cells after posttransplantation cyclophosphamide (dated by TCRdb to about 2016). Describing the broader study: Using TRB sequencing, the study followed how the T cell repertoire rebuilt after myeloablative bone marrow transplantation with posttransplantation cyclophosphamide given as GVHD prophylaxis. Samples from some 33 PTCy-treated patients and 15 to 20 related bone marrow donors of those patients were subjected to antigen receptor sequencing. Blood from all 35 or so PTCy patients with 1-year posttransplant specimens was subjected to TRB sequencing. Public TRB sequences were searched against a database of over 3,600 sequences associated with responses to pathogens, tumor antigens, self-antigens and alloantigens. In 3 patients, TRB sequencing was also performed on up to 3 more blood samples taken 2 to 5.2 years after transplant, and in several patients, pretransplant blood was also TRB-sequenced. TRA and TRB clonality were tightly correlated in 9 or 10 samples, so subsequent TCR analyses focused on TRB only.

Points the paper makes about the study in general: Donor-recipient similarity was low at 1-2 months but increased during the first year, and donor CD8+ memory clones often dominated later blood repertoires. The TRB repertoires of T cells infiltrating skin or the GI tract showed only limited overlap with the TRB repertoires found in blood. Across about 40 patients, TRB clonality was highly associated with recipient CMV seropositivity and CMV reactivation, and diversity in PTCy patients was similar to diversity in CNI/methotrexate controls.

Related bone marrow donors provided peripheral blood samples on the day of marrow donation. Peripheral blood and bone marrow mononuclear cells were isolated by Ficoll-Hypaque density centrifugation and were cryopreserved. Genomic DNA was used for TRB sequencing, which was performed with the immunoSEQ assay at survey resolution or with the hsTCRB kit. On the authors' methods: Initial read processing used immunoSEQ software, and repertoire analyses used the LymphoSeq R package. Clonality was computed as 1 minus normalized Shannon entropy; Gini coefficient was also calculated for each TRB dataset. Phenotypes of unsorted samples were inferred by mapping TRB sequences from sorted subsets of the recipient or donor onto the same recipient's unsorted samples. TCRdb carries this immuneACCESS record with in-frame sequences only. Its versions omit some clonotypes, under half of them owing to an unresolved V gene in the studies checked, with the rest unexplained. D and trimming were read from the DNA, whereas the V and J calls and clone size are those reported in that table. The sample contains about 47,000 clones, about 90% of them found a single time. The leading ten clones occupy around 3.2% of the sample.

Remarks on this clone: The antigen it recognizes is unknown. Qualities for individual bases were not recorded, and no much larger clone is one base off.

The germline V gene provides CDR1 SGHDN and CDR2 FVKESK. V loses 3 bases at its end and J loses 4 bases; junction bases beyond the gene matches: 7. The CDR3 sequence holds 17 residues, the cysteine and phenylalanine included. The DNA shown is the 51-base CDR3, in frame from base 1. The rearranged chain carries TRBV14 and TRBJ2-5; TRBD2 fits 14 bases in the junction. The specimen sequenced was PBMCs. The sequence was obtained from a woman aged 45-59 years in good health and a related stem cell transplant donor. The CDR3 protein: CASSQYLGLAGGETQYF. The nucleotide sequence is TGTGCCAGCAGCCAGTACCTCGGACTAGCGGGAGGAGAGACCCAGTACTTC.